Listed below are T cell receptor beta chains from one sample, sequenced in a study of a mutant IDH1 vaccine in newly diagnosed glioma. No cognate antigen is known for these TCRs. Sequencing was performed with immunoSEQ multiplex PCR; in TCRdb, only in-frame clones are kept and a portion is missing. The profile shows about 120,000 clones, under 90% of them singletons. Material: PBMCs, obtained from a glioma patient whose treatment included an IDH1 peptide vaccine. The receptor set was obtained from a woman in her fifties or sixties with glioma. Both conserved end residues are part of each CDR3. Each record gives: CDR3 protein, CDR3 DNA, clone size, D gene, V gene, J gene. The D gene is left open where the match is weak. Clone size is stated in some rows and not others, as once, few, many or a class when expanded.

cdr3_aa: CASTETGPGNEKLFF
cdr3_nt: TGTGCCAGCACCGAAACGGGGCCGGGTAATGAAAAACTGTTTTTT
clone_size: NA
d_call: NA
v_call: TRBV2
j_call: TRBJ1-4

cdr3_aa: CASSRRGLAGGRTYEQYF
cdr3_nt: TGTGCCAGCAGCCGGCGGGGACTAGCGGGAGGGAGGACCTACGAGCAGTACTTC
clone_size: NA
d_call: TRBD2
v_call: TRBV14
j_call: TRBJ2-7

cdr3_aa: CAWSVLRTRNSPLHF
cdr3_nt: TGTGCCTGGAGTGTACTGAGGACACGTAATTCACCCCTCCACTTT
clone_size: NA
d_call: NA
v_call: TRBV30
j_call: TRBJ1-6

cdr3_aa: CASSPTSSSYNEQFF
cdr3_nt: TGTGCCAGCTCACCTACTAGCAGCTCCTACAATGAGCAGTTCTTC
clone_size: NA
d_call: NA
v_call: TRBV18
j_call: TRBJ2-1

cdr3_aa: CASSRSSGNYGYTF
cdr3_nt: TGTGCCAGCAGTCGAAGCTCCGGTAACTATGGCTACACCTTC
clone_size: NA
d_call: NA
v_call: TRBV6-5
j_call: TRBJ1-2

cdr3_aa: CASTDPTTEAFF
cdr3_nt: TGCGCCAGCACGGACCCTACCACTGAAGCTTTCTTT
clone_size: few
d_call: NA
v_call: TRBV10-2
j_call: TRBJ1-1

cdr3_aa: CASSLRTGAPNNEQFF
cdr3_nt: TGTGCCAGCAGCTTAAGGACAGGGGCGCCTAACAATGAGCAGTTCTTC
clone_size: NA
d_call: TRBD1
v_call: TRBV11-3
j_call: TRBJ2-1

cdr3_aa: CASSSGQGDGYTF
cdr3_nt: TGTGCCAGTAGTTCAGGACAGGGAGATGGCTACACCTTC
clone_size: NA
d_call: TRBD1
v_call: TRBV19
j_call: TRBJ1-2

cdr3_aa: CASSYGAGGTETQYF
cdr3_nt: TGTGCCAGCAGTTACGGGGCGGGAGGGACAGAGACCCAGTACTTC
clone_size: NA
d_call: TRBD2
v_call: TRBV6-5
j_call: TRBJ2-5

cdr3_aa: CSVRPQGANTEAFF
cdr3_nt: TGCAGCGTAAGACCACAGGGTGCGAACACTGAAGCTTTCTTT
clone_size: NA
d_call: NA
v_call: TRBV29-1
j_call: TRBJ1-1

cdr3_aa: CASSLAGGSGISYNEQFF
cdr3_nt: TGTGCCAGCAGCTTAGCTGGTGGTAGCGGGATCTCCTACAATGAGCAGTTCTTC
clone_size: NA
d_call: TRBD2
v_call: TRBV7-6
j_call: TRBJ2-1

cdr3_aa: CAFNTGTEGNTIYF
cdr3_nt: TGTGCCTTTAATACCGGGACAGAGGGAAACACCATATATTTT
clone_size: NA
d_call: TRBD1
v_call: TRBV30
j_call: TRBJ1-3

cdr3_aa: CASDGGSNTGELFF
cdr3_nt: TGTGCCAGCGATGGGGGTTCGAACACCGGGGAGCTGTTTTTT
clone_size: NA
d_call: NA
v_call: TRBV28
j_call: TRBJ2-2

cdr3_aa: CASRGTGPGELFF
cdr3_nt: TGTGCCAGCAGGGGGACAGGGCCCGGGGAGCTGTTTTTT
clone_size: NA
d_call: TRBD1
v_call: TRBV9
j_call: TRBJ2-2

cdr3_aa: CASSILGGVNQPQHF
cdr3_nt: TGTGCCAGTAGTATCTTAGGAGGGGTTAATCAGCCCCAGCATTTT
clone_size: NA
d_call: NA
v_call: TRBV19
j_call: TRBJ1-5

cdr3_aa: CASSPRQGASYEQYF
cdr3_nt: TGTGCCAGCAGTCCGAGACAGGGGGCATCCTACGAGCAGTACTTC
clone_size: NA
d_call: TRBD1
v_call: TRBV6-1
j_call: TRBJ2-7

cdr3_aa: CAIRDRDREQYF
cdr3_nt: TGTGCCATCAGGGACCGGGACAGGGAACAGTACTTC
clone_size: NA
d_call: TRBD1
v_call: TRBV10-3
j_call: TRBJ2-7

cdr3_aa: CASSLAGDSPLHF
cdr3_nt: TGTGCCAGCAGCTTGGCGGGGGATTCACCCCTCCACTTT
clone_size: once
d_call: NA
v_call: TRBV5-6
j_call: TRBJ1-6

cdr3_aa: CASSNNEQFF
cdr3_nt: TGTGCCAGCAGCAACAATGAGCAGTTCTTC
clone_size: NA
d_call: NA
v_call: TRBV2
j_call: TRBJ2-1

cdr3_aa: CASSQDRANGNTIYF
cdr3_nt: TGTGCCAGCAGCCAAGACAGGGCTAATGGAAACACCATATATTTT
clone_size: NA
d_call: TRBD1
v_call: TRBV7-8
j_call: TRBJ1-3

cdr3_aa: CASSFQGNTEAFF
cdr3_nt: TGTGCCAGCAGCTTCCAGGGGAACACTGAAGCTTTCTTT
clone_size: NA
d_call: NA
v_call: TRBV7-2
j_call: TRBJ1-1

cdr3_aa: CASSLSAGPREQYF
cdr3_nt: TGTGCCAGCAGTTTATCGGCGGGCCCTCGGGAGCAGTACTTC
clone_size: NA
d_call: NA
v_call: TRBV27
j_call: TRBJ2-7

cdr3_aa: CAWTRGLSTDTQYF
cdr3_nt: TGTGCCTGGACCCGAGGACTTAGCACAGATACGCAGTATTTT
clone_size: NA
d_call: NA
v_call: TRBV30
j_call: TRBJ2-3

cdr3_aa: CASSLGQGAEQPQHF
cdr3_nt: TGTGCCAGCAGCTTAGGACAGGGGGCTGAACAGCCCCAGCATTTT
clone_size: NA
d_call: TRBD1
v_call: TRBV11-2
j_call: TRBJ1-5

cdr3_aa: CASSFLPDYGYTF
cdr3_nt: TGTGCCAGCAGTTTTTTACCTGACTATGGCTACACCTTC
clone_size: NA
d_call: NA
v_call: TRBV28
j_call: TRBJ1-2

cdr3_aa: CASSQEMGSSYEQYF
cdr3_nt: TGTGCCAGCAGCCAAGAGATGGGAAGCTCCTACGAGCAGTACTTC
clone_size: NA
d_call: NA
v_call: TRBV4-2
j_call: TRBJ2-7

cdr3_aa: CASNDRQGWETQYF
cdr3_nt: TGCGCCAGCAACGACCGACAGGGATGGGAGACCCAGTACTTC
clone_size: NA
d_call: TRBD1
v_call: TRBV10-1
j_call: TRBJ2-5

cdr3_aa: CASSVRQDRVWKQYF
cdr3_nt: TGTGCCAGCAGCGTACGGCAGGACAGGGTTTGGAAGCAGTACTTC
clone_size: NA
d_call: TRBD1
v_call: TRBV5-6
j_call: TRBJ2-7

cdr3_aa: CASSIGGDTGELFF
cdr3_nt: TGCGCCAGCAGCATTGGAGGAGACACCGGGGAGCTGTTTTTT
clone_size: NA
d_call: NA
v_call: TRBV5-1
j_call: TRBJ2-2

cdr3_aa: CASSPQGGGYNEQFF
cdr3_nt: TGTGCCAGCAGCCCCCAGGGGGGGGGCTACAATGAGCAGTTCTTC
clone_size: NA
d_call: NA
v_call: TRBV6-6
j_call: TRBJ2-1

cdr3_aa: CASSLAGGGTGELFF
cdr3_nt: TGTGCCAGCAGTCTAGCGGGAGGGGGTACCGGGGAGCTGTTTTTT
clone_size: NA
d_call: TRBD2
v_call: TRBV2
j_call: TRBJ2-2

cdr3_aa: CAISESGRQGVKTQYF
cdr3_nt: TGTGCCATCAGTGAGTCCGGGAGACAGGGGGTTAAGACCCAGTACTTC
clone_size: NA
d_call: TRBD1
v_call: TRBV10-3
j_call: TRBJ2-5

cdr3_aa: CASSLSGGGSYEQYF
cdr3_nt: TGTGCCAGCAGCCTCTCAGGGGGAGGATCCTACGAGCAGTACTTC
clone_size: NA
d_call: NA
v_call: TRBV7-9
j_call: TRBJ2-7

cdr3_aa: CSVDEGARTEAFF
cdr3_nt: TGCAGCGTTGACGAGGGGGCAAGGACTGAAGCTTTCTTT
clone_size: NA
d_call: TRBD1
v_call: TRBV29-1
j_call: TRBJ1-1

cdr3_aa: CASSPRLRGIRETQYF
cdr3_nt: TGTGCCAGCAGCCCCCGTTTAAGGGGTATTAGGGAGACCCAGTACTTC
clone_size: NA
d_call: NA
v_call: TRBV28
j_call: TRBJ2-5

cdr3_aa: CASGGRVQGANQPQHF
cdr3_nt: TGTGCCAGCGGGGGCCGGGTACAGGGGGCTAATCAGCCCCAGCATTTT
clone_size: NA
d_call: TRBD1
v_call: TRBV7-2
j_call: TRBJ1-5

cdr3_aa: CAWSPGADTQYF
cdr3_nt: TGTGCCTGGAGTCCAGGGGCAGATACGCAGTATTTT
clone_size: NA
d_call: NA
v_call: TRBV30
j_call: TRBJ2-3

cdr3_aa: CAIRPEYNEQFF
cdr3_nt: TGTGCCATCAGGCCCGAGTACAATGAGCAGTTCTTC
clone_size: NA
d_call: NA
v_call: TRBV10-3
j_call: TRBJ2-1

cdr3_aa: CASSLAEDRGRESYF
cdr3_nt: TGCGCCAGCAGCTTGGCCGAGGACAGGGGGCGAGAGTCTTACTTC
clone_size: NA
d_call: TRBD1
v_call: TRBV5-1
j_call: TRBJ2-7

cdr3_aa: CASSLGGFQDQPQHF
cdr3_nt: TGTGCCAGCAGCTTAGGGGGGTTTCAGGATCAGCCCCAGCATTTT
clone_size: NA
d_call: NA
v_call: TRBV7-9
j_call: TRBJ1-5

cdr3_aa: CASSGKSGSPGNEQFF
cdr3_nt: TGTGCCAGCAGCGGCAAGAGCGGGAGTCCCGGGAATGAGCAGTTCTTC
clone_size: NA
d_call: TRBD2
v_call: TRBV7-9
j_call: TRBJ2-1

cdr3_aa: CASSFEQGAGTDTQYF
cdr3_nt: TGTGCCAGCAGCTTTGAACAGGGGGCCGGCACAGATACGCAGTATTTT
clone_size: once
d_call: TRBD1
v_call: TRBV5-4
j_call: TRBJ2-3

cdr3_aa: CASIRFPNTEAFF
cdr3_nt: TGTGCCAGCATCAGGTTTCCGAACACTGAAGCTTTCTTT
clone_size: NA
d_call: NA
v_call: TRBV6-5
j_call: TRBJ1-1

cdr3_aa: CATSRDTGASYEQYF
cdr3_nt: TGTGCCACCAGCAGAGATACGGGAGCCTCCTACGAGCAGTACTTC
clone_size: NA
d_call: NA
v_call: TRBV15
j_call: TRBJ2-7

cdr3_aa: CASSLRAGGTPYEQYF
cdr3_nt: TGTGCCAGCAGCTTAAGGGCGGGCGGGACCCCATACGAGCAGTACTTC
clone_size: few
d_call: NA
v_call: TRBV7-8
j_call: TRBJ2-7